This T cell receptor beta chain is drawn from a study of technical replicates of blood from a few donors. The repertoire was sequenced with immunoSEQ multiplex PCR; TCRdb's copy has only in-frame clones and lacks some. This table holds 95,000 to 100,000 clones, 90% to 96% found once. The CDR3 has 12 amino acids. The V gene's germline CDR1 is SGHVS and CDR2 FNYEAQ. The V gene lost 1 base and the J gene lost 10 bases, with 8 bases spanning the gap. The genes are TRBV7-6 and TRBJ2-1; D gene uncertain. The sequence derives from a human donor in good health. Material for sequencing was T cells isolated from PBMCs. The CDR3 loop is CASSLVGPEQFF. Written as DNA, the CDR3 is TGTGCCAGCAGCTTAGTTGGGCCGGAGCAGTTCTTC.